These T cell receptor beta chains were read from a single sample in a study of control samples from healthy donors and cancer patients. Repertoires were generated with immunoSEQ multiplex PCR, while TCRdb's copy carries only in-frame clones and drops some. The sample shows over 100,000 clones, 80% to 95% of them seen only once. The sequenced material came from blood. The receptors were sampled from a man between 18 and 35 years old in good health. The conserved cysteine and the conserved F or W are not part of the CDR3 here. Fields, in order: clone size, J gene, V gene, CDR3 protein. Clone size is given for some rows only: seen once, a few or many times, or a class if the clone is expanded.

>-|TRBJ1-2|TRBV10-3
ASQDRAYHGYT
>-|TRBJ1-5|TRBV19
ASRDSRDSNQPQH
>-|TRBJ2-2|TRBV28
ASRTGASTGELF
>-|TRBJ1-3|TRBV27
ASSLRTPYSGNTIY
>-|TRBJ2-3|TRBV28
ASSSLPVAGPDTQY
>-|TRBJ1-5|TRBV2
ASSGQGVYRPQH
>-|TRBJ1-4|TRBV2
ASMETGGTSNEKLF
>-|TRBJ2-2|TRBV5-4
ASSLNAMATGELF
>-|TRBJ1-3|TRBV2
ASRTGGGNTIY
>-|TRBJ1-5|TRBV11-3
ARWTGGNQPQH
>-|TRBJ1-2|TRBV3-1/TRBV3-2
ASSQDIGRGLRSRGYT
>-|TRBJ2-6|TRBV24-1
ATSPKGKGANVLT
>once|TRBJ2-5|TRBV9
ASSEGTGGRETQY
>-|TRBJ2-3|TRBV6-5
ASSSGTGRTDTQY
>-|TRBJ2-2|TRBV5-1
ASSYPRGSGELF
>-|TRBJ2-7|TRBV12-3/TRBV12-4
ASSYSGSYEQY
>-|TRBJ1-2|TRBV11-2
ASSSLTGYGYT
>-|TRBJ2-4|TRBV7-2
ASSLRGNIQY
>-|TRBJ2-5|TRBV19
ASKREGQAQETQY
>-|TRBJ1-4|TRBV12-3/TRBV12-4
ASRGTVGEKLF
>once|TRBJ2-7|TRBV7-2
ASSSLKTGVYEQY
>-|TRBJ1-1|TRBV5-1
ASSLYGPGGGTEAF
>-|TRBJ1-4|TRBV12-5
ASGSQGVVSGLNEKLF
>-|TRBJ1-5|TRBV30
AWRTGDQPQH
>-|TRBJ2-2|TRBV11-3
ASSLGPTGELF
>-|TRBJ2-7|TRBV15
ATSTPSGGGGYEQY